The 26 T cell receptor beta chains presented below share a single source sample, sequenced in a study of blood T cell repertoires in COVID-19. Clones were sequenced by immunoSEQ multiplex PCR, and TCRdb holds only the in-frame ones, with some missing. The sample shows about 55,000 clones, around 85% of them seen only once. Sequencing was done on a sample of peripheral blood. The receptors shown here come from a human donor in a cohort sampled during active COVID-19.

The V call is TRBV24-1, the J call TRBJ2-2; possible D gene TRBD2, 6 bases. The CDR3 extends over 18 amino acids. V was pared by 0 bases and J by 2 bases, with 15 bases between. Germline V gene data show CDR1 as KGHDR and CDR2 as SFDVKD. As DNA, the CDR3 is TGTGCCACCAGTGATTTGCCTGGCCGGCGGGATAACACCGGGGAGCTGTTTTTT. Its protein product is CATSDLPGRRDNTGELFF.

The chain employs TRBV30 and TRBJ2-2; the match to TRBD1 covers 11 bases. The J segment lost 7 bases and the V segment lost 5 bases, leaving 6 bases of the junction unmatched. The CDR3 runs to 14 residues. Germline V CDR1 and CDR2: GTSNPN, SVGIG (reference sequence). CDR3 in amino acids: CAWLDRGQFGELFF. The CDR3 region has the DNA TGTGCCTGGCTGGACAGGGGGCAGTTCGGGGAGCTGTTTTTT.

This clone came up once. The chain joins TRBV19 to TRBJ1-6; D gene uncertain. The CDR3 extends over 15 amino acids. V lost 6 bases and J 4 bases, leaving 13 bases between the germline ends. CDR1 and CDR2 (germline): LNHDA, SQIVND (reference sequence). The chain's CDR3 is CASSTGGMYNSPLHF. In nucleotides, the CDR3 is TGTGCCAGTAGCACCGGAGGGATGTATAATTCACCCCTCCACTTT.

This clone was picked up a small number of times. This sequence joins TRBV14 and TRBJ1-1; 7 nucleotides line up with TRBD1. The CDR3 runs 15 residues. V dropped 1 base and J dropped 4; count of bases not matched to a gene: 6. Germline V CDR1 and CDR2: SGHDN, FVKESK. CDR3 coding DNA: TGTGCCAGCAGCCAAGTAGGCAGGGGGATCACTGAAGCTTTCTTT. It is translated as CASSQVGRGITEAFF.

The J gene is TRBJ1-2, the V gene TRBV19; weak D call: TRBD1 (5 bases). This CDR3 region has 14 residues. V was shortened by 7 bases and J by 3 bases, with 15 bases between the two germline ends. From germline, CDR1 is LNHDA and CDR2 SQIVND (reference sequence). CDR3 DNA sequence: TGTGCCAGTACCGATGGTGGGGCCTACTATGGCTACACCTTC. Amino acids: CASTDGGAYYGYTF.

The rearrangement links TRBV6-2 or TRBV6-3 to TRBJ2-1; 9 positions agree with TRBD2. This CDR3 comprises 17 residues. The germline V gene encodes CDR1 MNHEY and CDR2 SVGEGT. With 4 bases clipped from V and 6 bases from J, the junction kept 13 bases outside the gene matches. The CDR3 loop is CASSSPRVAGVANEQFF. The CDR3 bases are TGTGCCAGCAGTTCCCCAAGGGTAGCGGGAGTAGCCAATGAGCAGTTCTTC.

The chain is built from TRBV19 and TRBJ2-2; 7 bases are a match to TRBD1. Germline trimming cut 8 bases from V and 6 bases from J; bases unmatched to any gene: 12. Germline CDR1 is LNHDA and CDR2 is SQIVND (reference sequence). The length of the CDR3 is 15 residues. The CDR3 protein is CASYWTGILAGELFF. In DNA, the CDR3 is TGTGCCAGTTACTGGACAGGCATCTTGGCCGGGGAGCTGTTTTTT.

The rearrangement uses TRBV20-1 and TRBJ2-3; no clear D gene. The V gene lost 6 bases and the J gene lost 3 bases, with 7 bases spanning the gap. Germline V gene lookup returns CDR1 DFQATT and CDR2 SNEGSKA (reference sequence). CDR3 size: 11 residues. In nucleotides, the CDR3 is TGCAGTGCCAGTCATACAGATACGCAGTATTTT. The encoded protein is CSASHTDTQYF.

CDR3 sequence reads: CASSTRRDGGTEAFF. CDR3 in DNA: TGTGCCAGCAGCACCCGTCGTGACGGGGGCACTGAAGCTTTCTTT. The chain uses TRBV7-2 and TRBJ1-1, with D tentatively TRBD1 (5 bases). Germline CDR1 SGHTA, CDR2 FQGNSA. This CDR3 is 15 amino acids long. V lost 5 bases to trimming and J lost 4 bases, with 17 bases between them.

In this sample, this clone turned up a few times. The chain is built from TRBV10-3 and TRBJ1-6; D is unclear. The V end lost 4 bases, the J end lost 7 bases, and 14 bases lay between the germline ends. The CDR3 is 15 amino acids. The V gene's germline CDR1 is ENHRY and CDR2 SYGVKD. CDR3 bases: TGTGCCATCAGTGCTTCTCGGGTGTTAAATTCACCCCTCCACTTT. Its protein product is CAISASRVLNSPLHF.

This clone was seen a handful of times. The rearrangement joins TRBV6-2 or TRBV6-3 to TRBJ2-2, with TRBD2 matching 12 bases. The CDR3 totals 21 residues. Germline trimming cut 6 bases from V and 1 base from J; bases unmatched to any gene: 18. CDR1 and CDR2 (germline): MNHEY, SVGEGT. CDR3 DNA: TGTGCCAGCAGCCTTACTTTTCCGTTGACTAGCGGGAGTATGAACACCGGGGAGCTGTTTTTT. As protein: CASSLTFPLTSGSMNTGELFF.

CDR3 protein: CSAAPTENTQYF. The CDR3, as DNA: TGCAGCGCTGCCCCGACTGAGAATACGCAGTATTTT. The chain uses TRBV29-1 and TRBJ2-3; D unresolved. V lost 7 bases, J lost 7 bases, and 15 bases lay in between. The CDR3 has 12 residues. Germline-derived CDR1 and CDR2 are SQVTM and ANQGSEA.

The chain couples TRBV7-9 to TRBJ1-1, with D unresolved. The germline CDR1 and CDR2 sequences are SEHNR and FQNEAQ (reference sequence). The CDR3 extends over 11 amino acids. Trimming removed 5 bases from V and 8 bases from J, with 9 bases in between. CDR3 coding DNA: TGTGCCAGCAGCATGACGGGGGAAGCTTTCTTT. This gives the protein CASSMTGEAFF.

The chain joins TRBV4-3 to TRBJ2-4; 7 bases agree with TRBD2. The ends lost 1 base at V and 9 bases at J; junction bases unmatched: 15. The length of the CDR3 is 17 residues. From germline, CDR1 is LGHNA and CDR2 YSLEER. CDR3 in DNA: TGCGCCAGCAGCCAAGGCAGAGACGGCCGTGGCGGGGGCATTCAGTACTTC. This translates into CASSQGRDGRGGGIQYF.

The genes are TRBV4-3 and TRBJ2-7, with D tentatively TRBD1 (5 bases). The germline V and J ends were trimmed by 1 base and 3 bases, with 7 bases remaining between them. This CDR3 has 13 residues. Germline CDR1 LGHNA, CDR2 YSLEER. CDR3 residues: CASSQARDYEQYF. CDR3 coding DNA: TGCGCCAGCAGCCAAGCCAGGGACTACGAGCAGTACTTC.

V usage is TRBV3-1 (or the pseudogene TRBV3-2) and J usage is TRBJ2-1; 13 bases align to TRBD2. Germline assignment: CDR1 LGHDT and CDR2 YNNKEL (reference sequence). The CDR3 consists of 22 residues. Trimming removed 0 bases from V and 0 bases from J; junction bases left unmatched: 14. This chain's CDR3 is CASSQDSGKLAGGPFSYNEQFF. The DNA of the CDR3 is TGTGCCAGCAGCCAAGATAGCGGCAAACTAGCGGGAGGGCCATTCTCCTACAATGAGCAGTTCTTC.

This clone turned up a few times. The chain combines TRBV30 with TRBJ1-3; perhaps TRBD1 as D (5 bases). In germline, CDR1 is GTSNPN, CDR2 SVGIG (reference sequence). This CDR3 comprises 15 residues. V lost 0 bases and J 5 bases, leaving 14 bases between the germline ends. This CDR3 reads CAWSVARVGRNTIYF. In DNA, the CDR3 is TGTGCCTGGAGTGTAGCCAGGGTCGGACGAAACACCATATATTTT.

This chain joins TRBV24-1 and TRBJ2-3, with D maybe TRBD2 (6 bases). The CDR3 has 15 amino acids. CDR1 and CDR2 from the germline V gene are KGHDR and SFDVKD. V lost 1 base to trimming and J lost 1 base, with 8 bases between them. The CDR3 is CATSDFASGTDTQYF. In DNA form, the CDR3 reads TGTGCCACCAGTGATTTTGCTAGCGGCACAGATACGCAGTATTTT.

The CDR3 bases are TGCAGTGCTACTGACGAACAGTATAGCAATCAGCCCCAGCATTTT. Translated, it gives CSATDEQYSNQPQHF. The chain joins TRBV20-1 to TRBJ1-5; D unresolved. This CDR3 region has 15 residues. V lost 4 bases, J lost 0 bases, and 13 bases lay in between. Germline lookup yields CDR1 DFQATT and CDR2 SNEGSKA (reference sequence).

This clone was picked up one time. V is TRBV11-2 and J is TRBJ2-3; a possible D gene is TRBD2 (6 bases). The V end lost 5 bases, the J end lost 0 bases, and 15 bases lay between the germline ends. Looked up from germline, CDR1 is SGHAT and CDR2 is FQNNGV. The CDR3 covers 16 residues. The CDR3 bases are TGTGCCAGCAGCCCACGGGGGATCCCTAGCACAGATACGCAGTATTTT. Translated, it gives CASSPRGIPSTDTQYF.

The chain recombines TRBV28 with TRBJ2-2, with D possibly TRBD2 on 6 matching bases. CDR1 is MDHEN and CDR2 is SYDVKM in the germline V gene. Trimming stripped 5 bases from V and 5 bases from J, with 15 bases between. The CDR3 is 15 residues long. CDR3 sequence (DNA): TGTGCCAGCAGTCCCCCCGGGGGTAGTACCGGGGAGCTGTTTTTT. Translated, it gives CASSPPGGSTGELFF.

The chain's CDR3 is CASTGRGTVYGYTF. Here the CDR3 DNA reads TGTGCCAGCACGGGCAGGGGGACCGTCTATGGCTACACCTTC. The V gene is TRBV3-1 (or the pseudogene TRBV3-2), the J gene TRBJ1-2, with 7 bases lining up with TRBD1. The CDR3 is 14 residues long. After removal of 7 bases from V and 4 bases from J, the junction contained 9 bases not matched to a gene. The germline gives CDR1 LGHDT, CDR2 YNNKEL (reference sequence).

The chain combines TRBV7-2 with TRBJ2-5; 12 bases agree with TRBD2. The CDR3 has 20 residues. The V gene end was trimmed by 0 bases and the J gene end by 2 bases; junction bases not matched to a gene: 13. Per germline, CDR1 SGHTA and CDR2 FQGNSA. In DNA form, the CDR3 reads TGTGCCAGCAGCTTAGCGAGCCTAGCGGGAGGGATTGGAGGACAAGAGACCCAGTACTTC. Translated, it gives CASSLASLAGGIGGQETQYF.

The rearrangement links TRBV5-4 to TRBJ2-1; TRBD2 is a possible D gene (5 bases). This CDR3 spans 15 amino acids. Germline CDR1 and CDR2: SGHNT and YYREEE (reference sequence). The V gene lost 4 bases and the J gene lost 3 bases, with 14 bases spanning the gap. CDR3 sequence: CASSTPLGGYNEQFF. CDR3 in DNA: TGTGCCAGCAGCACCCCCCTAGGAGGCTACAATGAGCAGTTCTTC.

This sequence joins TRBV7-8 and TRBJ1-2; 7 positions agree with TRBD1. CDR1 and CDR2 from the germline V gene are SGHVS and FQNEAQ. J gave up 8 bases and V 0 bases, and 6 bases lay outside the gene matches. The CDR3 totals 14 residues. The CDR3 DNA is TGTGCCAGCAGCTTAGCCGGACAGGCTCGGGGCTACACCTTC. Its protein product is CASSLAGQARGYTF.

V is TRBV25-1 and J is TRBJ1-1, with 8 bases lining up with TRBD1. The CDR3 is made up of 16 amino acids. Germline lookup yields CDR1 MGHDK and CDR2 SYGVNS. Trimming at V came to 1 base and at J to 4 bases, leaving 8 bases not matched to a gene. DNA of the CDR3: TGTGCCAGCAGTGAATCCTTCCTCGGGACAGGCACTGAAGCTTTCTTT. It yields the protein CASSESFLGTGTEAFF.